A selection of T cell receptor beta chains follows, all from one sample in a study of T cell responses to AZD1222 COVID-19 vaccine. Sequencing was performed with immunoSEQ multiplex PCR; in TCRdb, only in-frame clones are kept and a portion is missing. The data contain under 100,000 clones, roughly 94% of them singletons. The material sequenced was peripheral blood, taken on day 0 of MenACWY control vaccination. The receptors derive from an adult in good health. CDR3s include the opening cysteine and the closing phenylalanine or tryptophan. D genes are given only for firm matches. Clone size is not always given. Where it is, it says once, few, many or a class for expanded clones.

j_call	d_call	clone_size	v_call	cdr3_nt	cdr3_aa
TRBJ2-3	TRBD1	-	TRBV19	TGTGCCAGTAGTATTGGACAGGGCACAGATACGCAGTATTTT	CASSIGQGTDTQYF
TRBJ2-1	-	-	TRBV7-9	TGTGCCAGCAGCTTGACCGACAGCGATGAGCAGTTCTTC	CASSLTDSDEQFF
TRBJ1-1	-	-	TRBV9	TGTGCCAGCAGCGTAGGGGCAGAATTGAACACTGAAGCTTTCTTT	CASSVGAELNTEAFF
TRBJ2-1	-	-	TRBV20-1	TGCAGTGCCAGGTTCGACAATGAGCAGTTCTTC	CSARFDNEQFF
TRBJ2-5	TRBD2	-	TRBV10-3	TGTGCCACCGGTAGCGGACTAGGGGTCCAAGAGACCCAGTACTTC	CATGSGLGVQETQYF
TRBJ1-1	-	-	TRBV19	TGTGCCAGTAGTATAACCGGACCCTCGGACACTGAAGCTTTCTTT	CASSITGPSDTEAFF
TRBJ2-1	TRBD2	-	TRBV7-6	TGTGCCAGCAGCTTAGAGGTGGTCGGGACTAGCGGGAGGGGAGAGCAGTTCTTC	CASSLEVVGTSGRGEQFF
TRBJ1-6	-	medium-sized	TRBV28	TGTGCCAGCAGTTTAATGGGGGAGGATTCACCCCTCCACTTT	CASSLMGEDSPLHF
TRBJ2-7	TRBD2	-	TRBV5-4	TGTGCCAGCAGCTTGGAAGGCGGGAGCCCGAACGAGCAGTACTTC	CASSLEGGSPNEQYF
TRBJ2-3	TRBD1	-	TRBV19	TGTGCCAGTAGTATGGGGCAGGGGGTCACAGATACGCAGTATTTT	CASSMGQGVTDTQYF
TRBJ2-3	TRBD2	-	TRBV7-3	TGTGCCAGCAGCGTATTGACTAGCGGAGGCACAGATACGCAGTATTTT	CASSVLTSGGTDTQYF
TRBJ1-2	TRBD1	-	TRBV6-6	TGTGCCAGCAGTCCGATCCTTTCCGGGACAGGGGCAAGTGGCTACACCTTC	CASSPILSGTGASGYTF
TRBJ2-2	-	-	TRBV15	TGTGCCACCAGCAGGTACACCGGGGAGCTGTTTTTT	CATSRYTGELFF
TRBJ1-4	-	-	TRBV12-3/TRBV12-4	TGTGCCAGCAGTTTGGCCCAGGGTGAAAAACTGTTTTTT	CASSLAQGEKLFF
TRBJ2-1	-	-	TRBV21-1	TGTGCCACCCAGGGGCATACGACTAGCGGGAGTTACAATGAGCAGTTCTTC	CATQGHTTSGSYNEQFF
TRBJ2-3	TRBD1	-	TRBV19	TGTGCCAGTAGTGACAGGGTAACAGATACGCAGTATTTT	CASSDRVTDTQYF
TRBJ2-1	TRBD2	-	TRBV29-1	TGCAGCGTTGAGGGAGTAGCGGGAGGGCCCCTTGGTTTTGAGCAGTTCTTC	CSVEGVAGGPLGFEQFF
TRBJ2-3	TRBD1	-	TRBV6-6	TGTGCCAGCAGTCCCCAGGGACAGGAGAGCACAGATACGCAGTATTTT	CASSPQGQESTDTQYF
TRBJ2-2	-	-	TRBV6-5	TGTGCCAGCAGTTACTATCGGGGACCGAACACCGGGGAGCTGTTTTTT	CASSYYRGPNTGELFF
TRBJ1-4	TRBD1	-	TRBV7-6	TGTGCCAGCAGCTTAGGGTCGACAGGGGGGGGCGAAAAACTGTTTTTT	CASSLGSTGGGEKLFF
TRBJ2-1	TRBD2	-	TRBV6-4	TGTGCCAGCAGAAGACTAGCGGGAGCTTATGAGCAGTTCTTC	CASRRLAGAYEQFF
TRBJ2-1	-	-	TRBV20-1	TGCAGTGCTAGTCCCTCCGAGGGCACCCACAATGAGCAGTTCTTC	CSASPSEGTHNEQFF
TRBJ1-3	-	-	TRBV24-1	TGTGCCACCAGCGACACATCCTCTGGAAACACCATATATTTT	CATSDTSSGNTIYF
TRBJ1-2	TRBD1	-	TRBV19	TGTGCCAGTAGTCGGGACAGGGTAAGCTACACCTTC	CASSRDRVSYTF
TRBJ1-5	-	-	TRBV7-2	TGTGCCAGCAGCTTAGGTGGGGCAGACTACCAGCATTTT	CASSLGGADYQHF
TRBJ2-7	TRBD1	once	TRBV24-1	TGTGCCACCAGTGATCGACAGGGGGCCCCGGTCGAGGAGCAGTACTTC	CATSDRQGAPVEEQYF
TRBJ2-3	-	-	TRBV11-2	TGTGCCAGCAGCTTAGCGGGGGCAGATACGCAGTATTTT	CASSLAGADTQYF
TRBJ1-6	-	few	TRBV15	TGTGCCACCAGCATTGGGCGGGAAAATTCACCCCTCCACTTT	CATSIGRENSPLHF
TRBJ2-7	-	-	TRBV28	TGTGCCAGCAATACAGGGTCTAGCTCCTACGAGCAGTACTTC	CASNTGSSSYEQYF
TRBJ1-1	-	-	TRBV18	TGTGCCAGCTCACCACTCGGAGGTGAAGCTTTCTTT	CASSPLGGEAFF
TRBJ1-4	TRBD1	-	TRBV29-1	TGCAGCGGGCGAACAGGGGTAGCGAATGAAAAACTGTTTTTT	CSGRTGVANEKLFF
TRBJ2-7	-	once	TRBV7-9	TGTGCCAGCAGCTTAGCTGGCAGGGACGTTGACGAGCAGTACTTC	CASSLAGRDVDEQYF
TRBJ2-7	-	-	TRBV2	TGTGCCAGCAGGTACGACGGGTCAGCCTACGAGCAGTACTTC	CASRYDGSAYEQYF
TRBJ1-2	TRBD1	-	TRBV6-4	TGTGCCAGCAGCCCCGGGACAGGGGGCTCCTATGGCTACACCTTC	CASSPGTGGSYGYTF
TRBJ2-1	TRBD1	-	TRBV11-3	TGTGCCAGCAGCTCGACAGGGGGCTCCTACAATGAGCAGTTCTTC	CASSSTGGSYNEQFF
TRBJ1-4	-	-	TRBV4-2	TGTGCCAGCAGCCAAGCCGTAGATGCAACTAATGAAAAACTGTTTTTT	CASSQAVDATNEKLFF
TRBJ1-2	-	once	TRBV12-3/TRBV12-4	TGTGCCAGCAGTTTGGGAAGGACCGATGGCTACACCTTC	CASSLGRTDGYTF
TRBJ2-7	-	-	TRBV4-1	TGCGCCAGCAGCCAAGATTTCGGGGCGGAGGGGGACGAGCAGTACTTC	CASSQDFGAEGDEQYF
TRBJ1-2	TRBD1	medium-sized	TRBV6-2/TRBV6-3	TGTGCCAGCAGTCGGGCGGACAGGGCTAACTATGGCTACACCTTC	CASSRADRANYGYTF
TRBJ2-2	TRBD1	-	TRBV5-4	TGTGCCAGCAGCTTCGGACAGGGAAACACCGGGGAGCTGTTTTTT	CASSFGQGNTGELFF
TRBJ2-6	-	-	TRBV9	TGTGCCAGCAGCGCCCACTCTGGGGCCAACGTCCTGACTTTC	CASSAHSGANVLTF
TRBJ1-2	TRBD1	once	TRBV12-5	TGTGCTAGTGGTACGCACAGGGGGGACTATGGCTACACCTTC	CASGTHRGDYGYTF
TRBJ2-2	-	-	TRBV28	TGTGCCAGCAGTCGACAGGGGAGGGCCGGGGAGCTGTTTTTT	CASSRQGRAGELFF
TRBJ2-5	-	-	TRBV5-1	TGCGCCAGCCGGAGGCAAGAGACCCAGTACTTC	CASRRQETQYF
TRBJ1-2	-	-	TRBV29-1	TGCAGCGTTGACCGGGCCGGTGGCTACACCTTC	CSVDRAGGYTF
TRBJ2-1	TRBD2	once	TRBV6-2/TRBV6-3	TGTGCCAGCAGTACCGCGGGGGGGATAGGTGAGCAGTTCTTC	CASSTAGGIGEQFF
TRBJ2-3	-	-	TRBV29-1	TGCAGCGTTGAAGATGGTGGACAGTTGGGTGCAGATACGCAGTATTTT	CSVEDGGQLGADTQYF
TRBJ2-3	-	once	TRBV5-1	TGCGCCAGCCACGGTTTTCAATCAGATACGCAGTATTTT	CASHGFQSDTQYF
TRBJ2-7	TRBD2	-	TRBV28	TGTGCCAGCAGTTTGTCTAGCGGGACTTACGAGCAGTACTTC	CASSLSSGTYEQYF
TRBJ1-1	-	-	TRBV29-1	TGCAGCGTTACGGCAGGGGTGAACACTGAAGCTTTCTTT	CSVTAGVNTEAFF